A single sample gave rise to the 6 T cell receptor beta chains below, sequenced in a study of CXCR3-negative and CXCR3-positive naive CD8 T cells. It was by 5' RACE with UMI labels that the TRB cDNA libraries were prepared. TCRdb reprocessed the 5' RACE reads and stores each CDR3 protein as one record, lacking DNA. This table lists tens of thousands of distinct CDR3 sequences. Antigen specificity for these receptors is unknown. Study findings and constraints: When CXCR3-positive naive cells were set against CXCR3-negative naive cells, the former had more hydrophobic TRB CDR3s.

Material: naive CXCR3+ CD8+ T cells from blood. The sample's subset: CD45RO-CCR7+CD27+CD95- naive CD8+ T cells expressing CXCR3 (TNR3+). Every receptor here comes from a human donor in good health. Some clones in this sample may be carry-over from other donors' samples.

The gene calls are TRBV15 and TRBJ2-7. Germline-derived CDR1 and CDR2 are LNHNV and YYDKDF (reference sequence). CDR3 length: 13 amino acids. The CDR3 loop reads CATSRERTLEQYF.

CDR3 sequence reads: CASSGPSGRRALYNEQFF. The gene calls are TRBV19 and TRBJ2-1; TCRdb returns TRBD2, unconfirmable since there is no DNA. Germline V gives CDR1 LNHDA, CDR2 SQIVND (reference sequence). This CDR3 has 18 amino acids.

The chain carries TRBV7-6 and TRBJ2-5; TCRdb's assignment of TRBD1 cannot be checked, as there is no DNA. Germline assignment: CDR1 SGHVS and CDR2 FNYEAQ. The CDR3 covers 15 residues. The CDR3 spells CASTADRGVGETQYF.

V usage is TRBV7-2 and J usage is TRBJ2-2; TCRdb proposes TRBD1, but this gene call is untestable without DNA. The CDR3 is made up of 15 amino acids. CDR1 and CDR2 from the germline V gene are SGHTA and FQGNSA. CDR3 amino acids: CASSSPDRDTGELFF.

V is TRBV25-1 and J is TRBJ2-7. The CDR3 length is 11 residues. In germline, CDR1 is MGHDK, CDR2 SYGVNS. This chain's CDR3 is CASSELREQYF.

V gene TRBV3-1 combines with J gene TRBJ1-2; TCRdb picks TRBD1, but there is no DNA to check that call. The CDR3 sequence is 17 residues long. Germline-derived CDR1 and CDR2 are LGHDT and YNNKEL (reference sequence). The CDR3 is CASSFSTSRVYRYGYTF.